One sample yielded the 25 T cell receptor beta chains listed below, sequenced in a study of cytomegalovirus exposure and HLA in healthy donors (dated by TCRdb to the late 2010s). Library method: the immunoSEQ multiplex PCR assay. For the multiplex PCR, a mixture combining 60 forward primers for TCR Vbeta segments and 13 reverse primers for TCR Jbeta segments was used. TCRdb carries this immuneACCESS record with in-frame sequences only. Its versions omit some clonotypes, under half of them owing to an unresolved V gene in the studies checked, with the rest unexplained. This sample is represented by about 180,000 clones; approximately 80% of them were singletons. The ten biggest clones cover 1.5% to 2% of the sample. Specimen: PBMCs. These receptors were taken from a man aged 18 to 30 in good health and CMV-seronegative.

This chain links TRBV28 with TRBJ2-4; possibly TRBD2 for D (5 bases). The V and J ends lost 3 bases and 0 bases respectively, with 9 bases between them. In germline, CDR1 is MDHEN, CDR2 SYDVKM. The CDR3 loop spans 15 amino acids. The CDR3 loop is CASSFSGIAKNIQYF. The CDR3 nucleotides are TGTGCCAGCAGTTTCAGCGGAATAGCCAAAAACATTCAGTACTTC.

The chain links TRBV6-4 to TRBJ1-1, with D uncertain. V lost 6 bases to trimming and J lost 1 base, with 9 bases between them. The CDR3 is 13 amino acids. In germline, CDR1 is MRHNA, CDR2 SNTAGT. The CDR3 bases are TGTGCCAGCAGCGCGACAACGAACACTGAAGCTTTCTTT. This sequence encodes CASSATTNTEAFF.

This clone appeared a single time. The chain couples TRBV7-9 to TRBJ2-5, with a possible D match to TRBD2 (6 bases). Germline V lookup: CDR1 SEHNR, CDR2 FQNEAQ (reference sequence). The CDR3 runs 15 residues. The V end was cut by 5 bases, the J end by 3 bases, with 16 bases between. The CDR3 bases are TGTGCCAGCAGCGGACCTAGCGCGAATAAAGAGACCCAGTACTTC. As protein: CASSGPSANKETQYF.

This clone was seen a single time. V is TRBV4-1 and J is TRBJ2-7, with D possibly being TRBD1 (6 bases). CDR1 and CDR2 (germline): MGHRA, YSYEKL. This CDR3 spans 19 amino acids. The V end lost 0 bases, the J end lost 2 bases, and 23 bases lay between the germline ends. The chain's CDR3 is CASSQDSTGWAGLTYEQYF. DNA of the CDR3: TGCGCCAGCAGCCAAGATTCTACAGGGTGGGCAGGGCTAACCTACGAGCAGTACTTC.

This chain links TRBV28 with TRBJ1-4, with D tentatively TRBD1 (5 bases). From germline, CDR1 is MDHEN and CDR2 SYDVKM. Trimming removed 7 bases at V and 7 bases at J, with 19 bases between. The CDR3 is 15 amino acids. Here the CDR3 reads CASTRPGGGAEKLFF. Here the CDR3 DNA reads TGTGCCAGCACCCGCCCCGGGGGAGGAGCTGAAAAACTGTTTTTT. Filled out from reference TRBV28 and TRBJ1-4, the complete variable domain reads DVKVTQSSRYLVKRTGEKVFLECVQDMDHENMFWYRQDPGLGLRLIYFSYDVKMKEKGDIPEGYSVSREKKERFSLILESASTNQTSMYLCASTRPGGGAEKLFFGSGTQLSVL.

This clone was seen a handful of times. The gene calls are TRBV5-1 and TRBJ1-2, with 10 bases fitting TRBD1. CDR1 SGHRS and CDR2 YFSETQ come from the germline V gene. With V trimmed by 4 bases and J by 3 bases, 6 bases remained unmatched. CDR3 length: 15 amino acids. The DNA of the CDR3 is TGCGCCAGCAGCATCTCCGGGACAGGGGACTATGGCTACACCTTC. It encodes CASSISGTGDYGYTF.

The chain carries TRBV28 and TRBJ1-3; TRBD1 might be the D (5 bases). Germline loops: CDR1 MDHEN, CDR2 SYDVKM. The CDR3 extends over 15 amino acids. Trimming cost V 6 bases and J 1 base, with 13 bases left between them. CDR3 DNA sequence: TGTGCCAGCAGGGGGGGACTCCCGTCTGGAAACACCATATATTTT. It yields the protein CASRGGLPSGNTIYF. Drawing the rest from reference TRBV28 and TRBJ1-3, the complete variable domain is DVKVTQSSRYLVKRTGEKVFLECVQDMDHENMFWYRQDPGLGLRLIYFSYDVKMKEKGDIPEGYSVSREKKERFSLILESASTNQTSMYLCASRGGLPSGNTIYFGEGSWLTVV.

V usage is TRBV18 and J usage is TRBJ2-2, with no clear D. The CDR3 runs 12 residues. The V gene's germline CDR1 is KGHSH and CDR2 LQKENI. The V and J ends lost 3 bases and 4 bases respectively, with 3 bases between them. The CDR3 is CASSPFTGELFF. In nucleotides, the CDR3 is TGTGCCAGCTCACCCTTCACCGGGGAGCTGTTTTTT.

The chain employs TRBV6-4 and TRBJ2-3, with 9 bases lining up with TRBD2. CDR1 and CDR2 from the germline V gene are MRHNA and SNTAGT. V dropped 3 bases and J dropped 8; count of bases not matched to a gene: 6. The CDR3 spans 14 residues. CDR3 region: CASSEGGGAPTQYF. The CDR3 nucleotides read TGTGCCAGCAGTGAGGGCGGGGGGGCCCCTACGCAGTATTTT.

This chain links TRBV6-1 with TRBJ2-3; D is ambiguous. Trimming pared 2 bases from V and 2 bases from J, leaving 14 bases between. The germline V gene encodes CDR1 MNHNS and CDR2 SASEGT. The CDR3 covers 16 residues. The CDR3 DNA sequence: TGTGCCAGCAGTGAACCCGCTGTAGTCATCACAGATACGCAGTATTTT. It specifies CASSEPAVVITDTQYF.

The rearrangement links TRBV10-2 to TRBJ1-1, with TRBD1 matching over 7 bases. The J segment lost 0 bases and the V segment lost 4 bases, leaving 17 bases of the junction unmatched. CDR1 and CDR2 (germline): WSHSY, SAAADI. CDR3 size: 19 residues. The CDR3 bases are TGCGCCAGCAGTGGGTCTCTCTTCCCCGGGACAGAGATGAACACTGAAGCTTTCTTT. Encoded protein: CASSGSLFPGTEMNTEAFF.

The chain couples TRBV7-2 to TRBJ2-7; 12 bases map to TRBD1. The germline V gene has CDR1 SGHTA and CDR2 FQGNSA. This CDR3 contains 14 residues. J lost 6 bases, V lost 5 bases, and 5 bases had no gene match. The CDR3: CASSHGTGGSEQYF. As DNA, the CDR3 is TGTGCCAGCAGCCACGGGACAGGGGGCTCCGAGCAGTACTTC.

The gene calls are TRBV7-8 and TRBJ2-1, with 8 bases fitting TRBD2. The length of the CDR3 is 17 residues. Germline CDR1 is SGHVS and CDR2 is FQNEAQ. V lost 3 bases to trimming and J lost 0 bases; unmatched junction nucleotides: 7. The CDR3 nucleotides are TGTGCCAGCAGCTTCGGGCGGGAGGCCTTCTCCTACAATGAGCAGTTCTTC. This gives the protein CASSFGREAFSYNEQFF.

CDR3 residues: CASRPREGRAAGYSNQPQHF. The CDR3 region has the DNA TGTGCCAGCAGACCCCGAGAGGGCCGAGCCGCTGGGTATAGCAATCAGCCCCAGCATTTT. The genes are TRBV28 and TRBJ1-5, with D hard to call. The CDR3 is 20 residues long. Germline V gene lookup returns CDR1 MDHEN and CDR2 SYDVKM. V lost 6 bases, J lost 0 bases, and 27 bases lay in between.

DNA of the CDR3: TGTGCCACTCAGCTAGCGGGGGTCACAGATACGCAGTATTTT. Its translation: CATQLAGVTDTQYF. The rearrangement joins TRBV15 to TRBJ2-3, with TRBD2 matching over 10 bases. CDR1 LNHNV and CDR2 YYDKDF come from the germline V gene (reference sequence). The CDR3 loop spans 14 amino acids. J gave up 2 bases and V 9 bases, and 5 bases lay outside the gene matches.

J is TRBJ1-1 and V is TRBV28; 9 bases agree with TRBD1. Per germline, CDR1 MDHEN and CDR2 SYDVKM. V trimming: 4 bases; J trimming: 7 bases; junction bases outside the gene matches: 7. This CDR3 is built from 14 residues. The CDR3 loop is CASSSYRGLVEAFF. The CDR3 coding sequence is TGTGCCAGCAGTTCGTACAGGGGGCTGGTTGAAGCTTTCTTT.

The chain is built from TRBV5-1 and TRBJ1-1; TRBD1 matches at 8 bases. The CDR3 loop spans 15 amino acids. V lost 4 bases and J lost 4; bases outside the gene matches: 9. CDR1 is SGHRS and CDR2 is YFSETQ in the germline V gene. This CDR3 reads CASSRGDRWGTEAFF. The CDR3 nucleotides are TGCGCCAGCAGCCGGGGGGACAGGTGGGGCACTGAAGCTTTCTTT.

The rearrangement uses TRBV19 and TRBJ1-5; D unresolved. The V end was cut by 2 bases, the J end by 1 base, with 9 bases between. The germline CDR1 and CDR2 sequences are LNHDA and SQIVND (reference sequence). This CDR3 contains 15 residues. CDR3 DNA sequence: TGTGCCAGTAGTATAAATCCGGGGAGCAATCAGCCCCAGCATTTT. This gives the protein CASSINPGSNQPQHF.

This clone was counted once. V and J are TRBV19 and TRBJ1-5, with D perhaps matching TRBD1 (5 bases). The CDR3 sequence is 16 residues long. CDR1 is LNHDA, CDR2 SQIVND, per germline (reference sequence). The V end lost 3 bases, the J end lost 7 bases, and 19 bases lay between the germline ends. CDR3 nucleotides: TGTGCCAGTAGTATGGGGGGGAGACCCGGGCGGCAGCCCCAGCATTTT. It codes for CASSMGGRPGRQPQHF.

The rearrangement uses TRBV6-4 and TRBJ1-1, with D tentatively TRBD1 (5 bases). This CDR3 has 13 residues. In germline, CDR1 is MRHNA, CDR2 SNTAGT. V was pared by 2 bases and J by 4 bases, with 8 bases between. Here the CDR3 DNA reads TGTGCCAGCAGTGACCGAACAGGCACTGAAGCTTTCTTT. It translates to CASSDRTGTEAFF.

The genes are TRBV15 and TRBJ2-5, with 8 positions matching TRBD2. The germline gives CDR1 LNHNV, CDR2 YYDKDF (reference sequence). The ends lost 1 base at V and 5 bases at J; junction bases unmatched: 6. This CDR3 has 15 amino acids. This CDR3 reads CATSRVRAGGETQYF. The CDR3 DNA sequence: TGTGCCACCAGCAGAGTTCGTGCGGGAGGTGAGACCCAGTACTTC.

The CDR3 here is CASSRGGETEAFF. In DNA, the CDR3 is TGTGCCAGCAGCCGGGGGGGGGAGACAGAGGCTTTCTTT. The chain uses TRBV7-8 and TRBJ1-1, with D perhaps TRBD1 (5 bases). Trimming removed 5 bases at V and 11 bases at J, with 18 bases between. The CDR3 has 13 amino acids. Looked up from germline, CDR1 is SGHVS and CDR2 is FQNEAQ.

This clone was detected only a few times. V and J are TRBV19 and TRBJ1-1; TRBD1 might be the D (6 bases). Trimming removed 3 bases from V and 3 bases from J, with 14 bases in between. Germline lookup yields CDR1 LNHDA and CDR2 SQIVND (reference sequence). The CDR3 runs 15 residues. The CDR3, as DNA: TGTGCCAGTAGTATCCTCAGGGGCATTCACACTGAAGCTTTCTTT. Translating gives CASSILRGIHTEAFF. The complete variable domain, with remaining parts taken from reference TRBV19 and TRBJ1-1, reads DGGITQSPKYLFRKEGQNVTLSCEQNLNHDAMYWYRQDPGQGLRLIYYSQIVNDFQKGDIAEGYSVSREKKESFPLTVTSAQKNPTAFYLCASSILRGIHTEAFFGQGTRLTVV.

In its sample, this clone was seen a few times. V gene TRBV7-9 combines with J gene TRBJ1-6; no definite D call. There are 15 residues in the CDR3. CDR1 and CDR2 (germline): SEHNR, FQNEAQ (reference sequence). The V end was cut by 1 base, the J end by 6 bases, with 10 bases between. The CDR3 region is CASSLDSGSNSPLHF. The CDR3 DNA is TGTGCCAGCAGCTTAGACAGCGGAAGTAATTCACCCCTCCACTTT.

The V gene is TRBV6-4, the J gene TRBJ1-5, with a tentative D call TRBD1 (6 bases). V was pared by 5 bases and J by 4 bases, with 9 bases between. Germline CDR1 and CDR2: MRHNA and SNTAGT. The CDR3 contains 13 residues. As DNA, the CDR3 is TGTGCCAGCAGTCCCGACAGGAATCAGCCCCAGCATTTT. It translates to CASSPDRNQPQHF.